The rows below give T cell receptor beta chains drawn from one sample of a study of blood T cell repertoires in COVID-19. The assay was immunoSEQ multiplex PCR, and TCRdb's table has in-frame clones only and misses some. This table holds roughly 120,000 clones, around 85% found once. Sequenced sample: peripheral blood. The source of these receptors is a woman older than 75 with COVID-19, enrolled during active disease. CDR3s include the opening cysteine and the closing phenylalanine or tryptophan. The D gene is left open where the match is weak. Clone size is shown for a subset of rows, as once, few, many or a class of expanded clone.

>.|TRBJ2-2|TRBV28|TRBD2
TGTGCCAGCAGTTTAGTAGCGGGGCCCGCGAACACCGGGGAGCTGTTTTTT
CASSLVAGPANTGELFF
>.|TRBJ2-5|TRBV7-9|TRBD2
TGTGCCAGCAGCTTAGCGGCGCGGGGGGAGACCCAGTACTTC
CASSLAARGETQYF
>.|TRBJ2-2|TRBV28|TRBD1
TGTGCCAGCAGCTCCTTGGGGACAGGTAACACCGGGGAGCTGTTTTTT
CASSSLGTGNTGELFF
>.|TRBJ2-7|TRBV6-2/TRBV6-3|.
TGTGCCAGCAGTGAGCAGGGCCCTTACGAGCAGTACTTC
CASSEQGPYEQYF
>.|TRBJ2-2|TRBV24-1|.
TGTGCCACCAGTGACCCCTCGGGATTGGAAGCCGGGGAGCTGTTTTTT
CATSDPSGLEAGELFF
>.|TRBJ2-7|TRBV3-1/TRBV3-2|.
TGTGCCAGCAGCCAAGACGGGGTCGGGGTACGCGAGCAGTACTTC
CASSQDGVGVREQYF
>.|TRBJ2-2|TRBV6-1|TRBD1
TGTGCCAGCAGTGAATTTGGGACAGGGGGGACCGGGGAGCTGTTTTTT
CASSEFGTGGTGELFF
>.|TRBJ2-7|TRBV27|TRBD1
TGTGCCAGCAGTCCCGGAGGGACAGGGCGCGAGCAGTACTTC
CASSPGGTGREQYF
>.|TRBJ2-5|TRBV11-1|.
TGTGCCAGCACCACAGGAGTTAGGGGTGAGACCCAGTACTTC
CASTTGVRGETQYF
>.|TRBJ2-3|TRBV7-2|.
TGTGCCAGCAGCTTAGCGATTGTCACCTACACAGATACGCAGTATTTT
CASSLAIVTYTDTQYF
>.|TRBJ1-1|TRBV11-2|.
TGTGCCAGCAGCCTACAGCCAGGGACTGAAGCTTTCTTT
CASSLQPGTEAFF
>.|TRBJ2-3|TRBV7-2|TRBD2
TGTGCCAGCGGGCCCCGATTAGCGGGAGGTGCAGATACGCAGTATTTT
CASGPRLAGGADTQYF
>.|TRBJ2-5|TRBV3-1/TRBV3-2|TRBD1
TGTGCCAGCAGCGCATTCGGGACAGGGCAGCAAGAGACCCAGTACTTC
CASSAFGTGQQETQYF
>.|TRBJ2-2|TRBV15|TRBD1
TGTGCCACCAGCCGCAGGGGGCCCGGGGAGCTGTTTTTT
CATSRRGPGELFF
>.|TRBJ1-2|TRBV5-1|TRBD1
TGCGCCAGCAGCCTGGGACAGGGGGATTATGGCTACACCTTC
CASSLGQGDYGYTF
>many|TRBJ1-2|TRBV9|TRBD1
TGTGCCAGCAGCGGTCTGGACAGGGACGGCTACACCTTC
CASSGLDRDGYTF
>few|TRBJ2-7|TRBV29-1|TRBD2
TGCAGCGCCTCTGAGGCGGGAGAGGGCGAGCAGTACTTC
CSASEAGEGEQYF
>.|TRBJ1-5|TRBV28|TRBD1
TGTGCCAGCAGTTTCGGGTTTTCAGGGGGGAATCAGCCCCAGCATTTT
CASSFGFSGGNQPQHF
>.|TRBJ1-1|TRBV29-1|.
TGCAGCGCAATCGGAGGGGTCGGGAACACTGAAGCTTTCTTT
CSAIGGVGNTEAFF
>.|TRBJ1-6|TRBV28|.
TGTGCCAGCAGTTTAGTGGCCAATTCACCCCTCCACTTT
CASSLVANSPLHF
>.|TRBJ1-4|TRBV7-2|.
TGTGCCAGCAGTCACGACGGTGGCGGAACAACTAATGAAAAACTGTTTTTT
CASSHDGGGTTNEKLFF
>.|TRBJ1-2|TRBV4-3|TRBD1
TGCGCCAGCAGCCAAGAAGTATCAGGGGGCAACGGCTACACCTTC
CASSQEVSGGNGYTF
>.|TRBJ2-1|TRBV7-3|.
TGTGCCAGCAGCCCAGTCATGGTGCGGGCCTCCTACAATGAGCAGTTCTTC
CASSPVMVRASYNEQFF
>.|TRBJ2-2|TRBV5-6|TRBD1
TGTGCCAGCAGCGATGAGGGGACAGGAGACACCGGGGAGCTGTTTTTT
CASSDEGTGDTGELFF
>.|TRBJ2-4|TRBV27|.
TGTGCCAGCAGTTTATTTCGGGAGATCGGGAACATTCAGTACTTC
CASSLFREIGNIQYF
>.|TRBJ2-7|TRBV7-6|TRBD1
TGTGCCAGCAGCTTACTACAGGGGGCCGAGCAGTACTTC
CASSLLQGAEQYF
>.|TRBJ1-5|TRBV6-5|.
TGTGCCAGCAACACAGGGTCACCGGGTCCCCAGCATTTT
CASNTGSPGPQHF
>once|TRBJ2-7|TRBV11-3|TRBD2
TGTGCCAGCAGCTTAATCTGTATTCGCGGGAGTGGGTCTTTCTGCGAGCAGTACTTC
CASSLICIRGSGSFCEQYF
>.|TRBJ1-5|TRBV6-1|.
TGTGCCAGCAGTGACAGGCTGAATCAGCCCCAGCATTTT
CASSDRLNQPQHF
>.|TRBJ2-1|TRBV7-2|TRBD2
TGTGCCAGCAGCTTAGGGGGTACTAGCGGGAGTGAGCAGTTCTTC
CASSLGGTSGSEQFF
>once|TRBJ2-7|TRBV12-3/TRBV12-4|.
TGTGCCAGCACCGACGGACTCTTCTACGAGCAGTACTTC
CASTDGLFYEQYF
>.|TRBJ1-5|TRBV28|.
TGTGCCAGCAAATGGGGGCGTAATCAGCCCCAGCATTTT
CASKWGRNQPQHF